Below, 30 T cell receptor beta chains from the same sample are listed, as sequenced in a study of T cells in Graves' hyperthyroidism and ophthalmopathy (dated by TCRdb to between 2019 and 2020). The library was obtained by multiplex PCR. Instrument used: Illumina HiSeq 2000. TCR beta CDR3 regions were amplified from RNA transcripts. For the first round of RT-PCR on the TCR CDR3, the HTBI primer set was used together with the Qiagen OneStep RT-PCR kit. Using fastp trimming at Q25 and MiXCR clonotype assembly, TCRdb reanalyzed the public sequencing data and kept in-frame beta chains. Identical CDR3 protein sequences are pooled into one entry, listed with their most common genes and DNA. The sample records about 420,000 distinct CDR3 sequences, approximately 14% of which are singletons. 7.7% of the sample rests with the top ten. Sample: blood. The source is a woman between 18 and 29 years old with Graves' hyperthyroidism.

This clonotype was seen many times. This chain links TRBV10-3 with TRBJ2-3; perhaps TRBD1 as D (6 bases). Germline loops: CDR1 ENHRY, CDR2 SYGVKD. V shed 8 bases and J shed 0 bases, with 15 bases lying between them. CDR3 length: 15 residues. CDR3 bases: TGTGCCATCGCCTCCCCGGGACAAAGCACAGATACGCAGTATTTT. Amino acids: CAIASPGQSTDTQYF.

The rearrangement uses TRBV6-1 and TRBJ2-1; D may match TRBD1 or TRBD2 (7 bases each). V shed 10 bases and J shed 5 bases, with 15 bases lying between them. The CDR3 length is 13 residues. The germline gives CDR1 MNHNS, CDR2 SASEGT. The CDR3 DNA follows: TGTGCCACCTTCGCAGGGGGGGACAATGAGCAGTTCTTC. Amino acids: CATFAGGDNEQFF.

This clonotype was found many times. CDR3 sequence reads: CASSVSGRLNEQFF. The CDR3, as DNA: TGTGCCAGCAGCGTTAGCGGGAGGTTAAATGAGCAGTTCTTC. The chain recombines TRBV11-2 with TRBJ2-1, with TRBD2 identical over 10 bases. The CDR3 covers 14 residues. V lost 5 bases and J lost 7; bases outside the gene matches: 5. Germline lookup yields CDR1 SGHAT and CDR2 FQNNGV.

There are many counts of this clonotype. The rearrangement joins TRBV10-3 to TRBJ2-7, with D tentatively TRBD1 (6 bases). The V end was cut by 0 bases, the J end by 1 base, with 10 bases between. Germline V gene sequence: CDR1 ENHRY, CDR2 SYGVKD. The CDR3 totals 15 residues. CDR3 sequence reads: CAISESKGGSYEQYF. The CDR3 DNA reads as TGTGCCATCAGTGAGTCAAAAGGGGGTTCCTACGAGCAGTACTTC.

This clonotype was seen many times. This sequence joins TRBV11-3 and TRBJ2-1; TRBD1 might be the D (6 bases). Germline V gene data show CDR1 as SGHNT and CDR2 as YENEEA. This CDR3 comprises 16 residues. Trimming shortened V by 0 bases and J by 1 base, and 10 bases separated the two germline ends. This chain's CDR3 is CASSLEGASSYNEQFF. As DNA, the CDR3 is TGTGCCAGCAGCTTAGAGGGGGCGTCGTCCTACAATGAGCAGTTCTTC.

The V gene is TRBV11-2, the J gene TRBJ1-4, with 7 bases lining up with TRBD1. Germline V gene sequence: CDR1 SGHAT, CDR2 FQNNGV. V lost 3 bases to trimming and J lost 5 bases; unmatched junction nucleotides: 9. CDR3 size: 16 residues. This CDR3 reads CASSFVTGQQNEKLFF. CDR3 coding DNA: TGTGCCAGCAGCTTCGTGACGGGACAGCAAAATGAAAAACTGTTTTTT. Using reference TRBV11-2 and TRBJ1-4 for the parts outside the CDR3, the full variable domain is EAGVAQSPRYKIIEKRQSVAFWCNPISGHATLYWYQQILGQGPKLLIQFQNNGVVDDSQLPKDRFSAERLKGVDSTLKIQPAKLEDSAVYLCASSFVTGQQNEKLFFGSGTQLSVL.

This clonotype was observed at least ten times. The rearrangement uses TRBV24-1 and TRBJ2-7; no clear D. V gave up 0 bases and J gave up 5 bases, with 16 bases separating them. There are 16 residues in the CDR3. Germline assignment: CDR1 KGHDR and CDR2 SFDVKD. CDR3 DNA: TGTGCCACCAGTGATTTGGGCTCCTCAAGAGGTGACGAGCAGTACTTC. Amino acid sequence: CATSDLGSSRGDEQYF.

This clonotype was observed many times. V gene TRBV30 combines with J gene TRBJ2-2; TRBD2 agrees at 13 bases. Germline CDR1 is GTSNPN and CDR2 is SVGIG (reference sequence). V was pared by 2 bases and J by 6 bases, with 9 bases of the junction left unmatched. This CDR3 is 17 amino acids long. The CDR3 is CAWSSGLAGTWAGELFF. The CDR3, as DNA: TGTGCCTGGAGTTCGGGACTAGCGGGGACTTGGGCCGGGGAGCTGTTTTTT.

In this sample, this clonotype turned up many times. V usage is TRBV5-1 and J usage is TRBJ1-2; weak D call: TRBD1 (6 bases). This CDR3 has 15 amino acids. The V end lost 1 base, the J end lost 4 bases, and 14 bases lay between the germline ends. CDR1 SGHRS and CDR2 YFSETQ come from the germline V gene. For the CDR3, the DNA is TGCGCCAGCAGCTTGTTTGCCAGGGGAATCTATGGCTACACCTTC. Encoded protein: CASSLFARGIYGYTF.

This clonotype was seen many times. The CDR3 is CASSYPGLAGRDEQFF. CDR3 nucleotides: TGTGCCAGCAGTTACCCTGGACTAGCGGGAAGGGATGAGCAGTTCTTC. The chain has TRBV6-6 and TRBJ2-1, with 12 bases identical to TRBD2. The CDR3 runs to 16 residues. CDR1 MNHNY and CDR2 SVGAGI come from the germline V gene (reference sequence). After removal of 2 bases from V and 8 bases from J, the junction contained 7 bases not matched to a gene.

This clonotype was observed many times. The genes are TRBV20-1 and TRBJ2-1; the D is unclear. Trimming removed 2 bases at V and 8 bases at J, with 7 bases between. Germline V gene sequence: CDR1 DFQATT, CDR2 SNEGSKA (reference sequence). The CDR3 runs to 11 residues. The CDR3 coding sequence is TGCAGTGCTAGAAGGGTCGATGAGCAGTTCTTC. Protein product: CSARRVDEQFF.

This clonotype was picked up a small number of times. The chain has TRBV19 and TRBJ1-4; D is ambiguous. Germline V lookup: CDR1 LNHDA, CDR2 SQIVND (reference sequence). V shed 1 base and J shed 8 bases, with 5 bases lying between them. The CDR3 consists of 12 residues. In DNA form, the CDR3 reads TGTGCCAGTAGTATAGTCGGGGAAAAACTGTTTTTT. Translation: CASSIVGEKLFF.

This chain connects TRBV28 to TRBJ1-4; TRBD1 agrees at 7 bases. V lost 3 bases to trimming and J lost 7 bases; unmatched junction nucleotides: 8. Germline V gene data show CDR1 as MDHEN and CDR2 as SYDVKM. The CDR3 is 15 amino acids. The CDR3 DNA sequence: TGTGCCAGCAGTTTTCAGGGGGGGCGAGGTGAAAAACTGTTTTTT. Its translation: CASSFQGGRGEKLFF.

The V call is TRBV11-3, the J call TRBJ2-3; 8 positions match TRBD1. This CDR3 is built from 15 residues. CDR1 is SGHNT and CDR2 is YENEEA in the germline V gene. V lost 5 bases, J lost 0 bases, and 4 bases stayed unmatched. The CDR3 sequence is CASSGRQGSTDTQYF. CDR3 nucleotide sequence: TGTGCCAGCAGCGGACGACAGGGGAGCACAGATACGCAGTATTTT.

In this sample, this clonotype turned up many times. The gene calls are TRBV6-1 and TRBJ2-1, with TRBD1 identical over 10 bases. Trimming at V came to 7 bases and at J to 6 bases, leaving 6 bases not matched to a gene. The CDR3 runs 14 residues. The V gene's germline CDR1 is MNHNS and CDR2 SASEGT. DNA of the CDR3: TGTGCCAGCAATAGGGACAGGGGAGTCAATGAGCAGTTCTTC. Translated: CASNRDRGVNEQFF.

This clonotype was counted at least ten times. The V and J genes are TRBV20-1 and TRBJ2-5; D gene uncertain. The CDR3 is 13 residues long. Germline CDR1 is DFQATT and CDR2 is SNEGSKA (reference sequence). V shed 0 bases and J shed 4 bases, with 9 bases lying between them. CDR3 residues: CSARELPRETQYF. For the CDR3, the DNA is TGCAGTGCTAGAGAGCTGCCCCGAGAGACCCAGTACTTC.

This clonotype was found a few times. In DNA, the CDR3 is TGTGCCAGTAGTATCCTCCTGGGGGTGACTAGCAATCAGCCCCAGCATTTT. Protein sequence: CASSILLGVTSNQPQHF. V gene TRBV19 combines with J gene TRBJ1-5; D might be TRBD1 (5 bases). The CDR3 has 17 amino acids. V lost 3 bases and J lost 0, with 15 bases in between. The germline CDR1 and CDR2 sequences are LNHDA and SQIVND (reference sequence).

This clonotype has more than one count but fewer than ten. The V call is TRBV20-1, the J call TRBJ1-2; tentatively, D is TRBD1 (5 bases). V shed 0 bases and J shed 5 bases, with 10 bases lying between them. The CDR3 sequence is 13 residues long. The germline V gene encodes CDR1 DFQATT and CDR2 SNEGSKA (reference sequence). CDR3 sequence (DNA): TGCAGTGCTAGAGATCCGGGGCATTATGGCTACACCTTC. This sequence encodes CSARDPGHYGYTF.

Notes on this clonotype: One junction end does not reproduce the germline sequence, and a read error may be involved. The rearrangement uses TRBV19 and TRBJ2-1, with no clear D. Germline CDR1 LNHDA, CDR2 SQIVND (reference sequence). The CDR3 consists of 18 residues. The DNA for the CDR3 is TGTGCCAGTAGTATAGCCCCCACGCGAATCTTCTCCTACAGTGAGCAGTTCTTC. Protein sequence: CASSIAPTRIFSYSEQFF.

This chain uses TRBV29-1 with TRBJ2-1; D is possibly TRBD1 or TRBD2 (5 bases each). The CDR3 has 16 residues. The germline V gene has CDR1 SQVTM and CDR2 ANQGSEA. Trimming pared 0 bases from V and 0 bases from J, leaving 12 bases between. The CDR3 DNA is TGCAGCGTTGAAGATTCCGGGACGTTCTCCTACAATGAGCAGTTCTTC. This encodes CSVEDSGTFSYNEQFF.

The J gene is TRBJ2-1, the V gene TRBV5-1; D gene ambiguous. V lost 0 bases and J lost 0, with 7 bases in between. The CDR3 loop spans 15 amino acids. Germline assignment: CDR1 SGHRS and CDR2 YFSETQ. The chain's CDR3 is CASSLGRRSYNEQFF. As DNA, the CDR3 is TGCGCCAGCAGCTTGGGCCGCCGCTCCTACAATGAGCAGTTCTTC.

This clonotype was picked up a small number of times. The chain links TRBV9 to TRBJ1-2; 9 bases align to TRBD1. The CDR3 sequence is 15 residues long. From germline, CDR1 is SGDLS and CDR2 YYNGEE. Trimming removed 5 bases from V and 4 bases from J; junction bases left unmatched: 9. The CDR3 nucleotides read TGTGCCAGCAGTCAGGGACAGGGTCATGGCTATGGCTACACCTTC. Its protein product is CASSQGQGHGYGYTF.

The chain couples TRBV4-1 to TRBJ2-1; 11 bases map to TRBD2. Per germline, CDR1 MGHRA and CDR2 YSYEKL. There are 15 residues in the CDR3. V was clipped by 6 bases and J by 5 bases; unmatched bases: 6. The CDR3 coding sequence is TGCGCCAGCAGATCACCGGGACTAGCGGACAATGAGCAGTTCTTC. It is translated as CASRSPGLADNEQFF.

The CDR3 protein is CATSDPRRSNTEAFF. CDR3 nucleotide sequence: TGTGCCACCAGTGATCCCCGCCGGTCCAACACTGAAGCTTTCTTT. The chain carries TRBV24-1 and TRBJ1-1; no clear D. Trimming took 3 bases from V and 2 from J, leaving 12 bases between them. CDR3 length equals 15 residues. Per germline, CDR1 KGHDR and CDR2 SFDVKD.

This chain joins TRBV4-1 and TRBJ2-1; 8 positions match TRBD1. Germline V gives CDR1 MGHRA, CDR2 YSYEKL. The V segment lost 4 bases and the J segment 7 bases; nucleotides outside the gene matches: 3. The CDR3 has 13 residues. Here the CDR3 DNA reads TGCGCCAGCAGCCCCAGGGACAGGAATGAGCAGTTCTTC. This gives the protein CASSPRDRNEQFF.

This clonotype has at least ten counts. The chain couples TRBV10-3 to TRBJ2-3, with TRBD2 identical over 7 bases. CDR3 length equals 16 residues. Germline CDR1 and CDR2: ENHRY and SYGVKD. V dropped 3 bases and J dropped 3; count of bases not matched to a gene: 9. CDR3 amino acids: CAISDPVAGRTDTQYF. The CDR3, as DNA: TGTGCCATCAGTGACCCCGTAGCCGGGAGGACAGATACGCAGTATTTT.

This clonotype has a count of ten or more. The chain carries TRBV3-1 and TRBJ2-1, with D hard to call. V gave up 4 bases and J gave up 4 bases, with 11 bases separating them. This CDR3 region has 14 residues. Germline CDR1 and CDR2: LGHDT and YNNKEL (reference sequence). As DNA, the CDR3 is TGTGCCAGCAGCCCAGAGCATCTTTACAATGAGCAGTTCTTC. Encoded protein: CASSPEHLYNEQFF.

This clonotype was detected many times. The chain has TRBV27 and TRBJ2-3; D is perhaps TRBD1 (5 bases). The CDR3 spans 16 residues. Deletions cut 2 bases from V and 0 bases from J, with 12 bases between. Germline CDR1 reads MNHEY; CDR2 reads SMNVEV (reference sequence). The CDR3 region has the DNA TGTGCCAGCAGTTTAACTACAGGCGCTAGCACAGATACGCAGTATTTT. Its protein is CASSLTTGASTDTQYF.

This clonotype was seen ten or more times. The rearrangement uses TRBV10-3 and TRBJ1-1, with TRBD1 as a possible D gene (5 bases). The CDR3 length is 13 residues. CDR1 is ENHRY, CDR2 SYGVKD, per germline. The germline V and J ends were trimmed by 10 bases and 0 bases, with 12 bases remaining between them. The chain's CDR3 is CATQDKMNTEAFF. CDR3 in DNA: TGTGCCACCCAGGACAAAATGAACACTGAAGCTTTCTTT.

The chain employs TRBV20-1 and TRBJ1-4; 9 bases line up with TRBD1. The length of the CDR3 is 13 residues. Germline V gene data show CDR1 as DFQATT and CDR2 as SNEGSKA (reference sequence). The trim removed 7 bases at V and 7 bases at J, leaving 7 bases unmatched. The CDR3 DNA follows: TGCAGTGTCCCCGGGACAGGGACTGAAAAACTGTTTTTT. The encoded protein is CSVPGTGTEKLFF.